This is a list of T cell receptor beta chains from one sample in a study of blood T cell repertoires in COVID-19. This table comes from immunoSEQ multiplex PCR, and its TCRdb copy is limited to in-frame clones, with some not included. The top ten hold 1% to 1.5% of the sample, which has roughly 320,000 clones, around nine tenths seen once. The material sequenced was peripheral blood. These receptors originate from a man aged 65 to 85 with acute or convalescent COVID-19. The CDR3 runs from the conserved cysteine through the conserved F or W. A D gene is named only where the DNA matches it firmly. Clone size is not always given. Where it is, it says once, few, many or a class for expanded clones.

D gene: -
J gene: TRBJ1-1
V gene: TRBV5-1
clone size: -
CDR3 protein: CASSPWGGLNTEAFF
CDR3 DNA: TGCGCCAGCAGCCCTTGGGGCGGACTGAACACTGAAGCTTTCTTT

D gene: TRBD1
J gene: TRBJ1-1
V gene: TRBV5-1
clone size: -
CDR3 protein: CASSSRTGNTEAFF
CDR3 DNA: TGCGCCAGCAGCTCCAGGACAGGGAACACTGAAGCTTTCTTT

D gene: -
J gene: TRBJ1-3
V gene: TRBV7-9
clone size: -
CDR3 protein: CASSLGLGTYGNTIYF
CDR3 DNA: TGTGCCAGCAGCTTAGGATTGGGGACTTATGGAAACACCATATATTTT

D gene: TRBD2
J gene: TRBJ2-3
V gene: TRBV19
clone size: -
CDR3 protein: CASSSGLAGVTDTQYF
CDR3 DNA: TGTGCCAGTAGTTCCGGACTAGCGGGAGTCACAGATACGCAGTATTTT

D gene: TRBD2
J gene: TRBJ2-3
V gene: TRBV3-1/TRBV3-2
clone size: once
CDR3 protein: CASSLTLAGGTDTQYF
CDR3 DNA: TGTGCCAGCAGTCTCACACTAGCGGGGGGCACAGATACGCAGTATTTT

D gene: -
J gene: TRBJ1-4
V gene: TRBV19
clone size: -
CDR3 protein: CASRRQDNEKLFF
CDR3 DNA: TGTGCCAGCCGTCGACAGGACAATGAAAAACTGTTTTTT

D gene: TRBD1
J gene: TRBJ1-2
V gene: TRBV5-5
clone size: -
CDR3 protein: CASSFSGTGVIYGYTF
CDR3 DNA: TGTGCCAGCAGCTTTTCCGGGACAGGGGTTATCTATGGCTACACCTTC

D gene: -
J gene: TRBJ1-6
V gene: TRBV10-3
clone size: -
CDR3 protein: CAISELQGGGSNSPLHF
CDR3 DNA: TGTGCCATCAGTGAGCTGCAGGGAGGGGGATCTAATTCACCCCTCCACTTT

D gene: TRBD1
J gene: TRBJ2-1
V gene: TRBV2
clone size: -
CDR3 protein: CASSEGQGKQFF
CDR3 DNA: TGTGCCAGCAGTGAGGGACAGGGCAAGCAGTTCTTC

D gene: -
J gene: TRBJ2-3
V gene: TRBV19
clone size: -
CDR3 protein: CASSLPHTDTQYF
CDR3 DNA: TGTGCCAGTAGTCTACCCCACACAGATACGCAGTATTTT

D gene: TRBD1
J gene: TRBJ2-1
V gene: TRBV4-1
clone size: -
CDR3 protein: CASRPGQGNEQFF
CDR3 DNA: TGCGCCAGCAGGCCTGGACAGGGCAATGAGCAGTTCTTC

D gene: -
J gene: TRBJ2-7
V gene: TRBV28
clone size: -
CDR3 protein: CATTSSRPNYEQYF
CDR3 DNA: TGTGCCACAACCTCTAGCAGGCCTAACTACGAGCAGTACTTC

D gene: TRBD1
J gene: TRBJ2-3
V gene: TRBV18
clone size: -
CDR3 protein: CASSPYDATGGVIDTQYF
CDR3 DNA: TGTGCCAGCTCACCCTATGATGCGACAGGGGGCGTCATAGATACGCAGTATTTT

D gene: TRBD1
J gene: TRBJ1-2
V gene: TRBV28
clone size: -
CDR3 protein: CASSLTDRVDGYTF
CDR3 DNA: TGTGCCAGCAGTTTAACGGACAGGGTTGATGGCTACACCTTC

D gene: -
J gene: TRBJ1-2
V gene: TRBV18
clone size: -
CDR3 protein: CASSPDAGSNYGYTF
CDR3 DNA: TGTGCCAGCTCACCCGACGCAGGGTCTAACTATGGCTACACCTTC

D gene: -
J gene: TRBJ2-1
V gene: TRBV7-9
clone size: -
CDR3 protein: CASSLVGAKYHNEQFF
CDR3 DNA: TGTGCCAGCAGCTTAGTGGGGGCTAAATACCACAATGAGCAGTTCTTC

D gene: TRBD1
J gene: TRBJ2-1
V gene: TRBV5-1
clone size: -
CDR3 protein: CASSSPGQSSDEQFF
CDR3 DNA: TGCGCCAGCAGCTCTCCGGGACAGTCGTCCGATGAGCAGTTCTTC

D gene: -
J gene: TRBJ2-1
V gene: TRBV7-9
clone size: -
CDR3 protein: CASSFSGVDEQFF
CDR3 DNA: TGTGCCAGCAGCTTTTCAGGGGTGGATGAGCAGTTCTTC

D gene: TRBD2
J gene: TRBJ2-3
V gene: TRBV5-6
clone size: -
CDR3 protein: CASSLLAGGLLNTDTQYF
CDR3 DNA: TGTGCCAGCAGCCTGTTAGCGGGGGGGCTCCTTAACACAGATACGCAGTATTTT

D gene: -
J gene: TRBJ1-1
V gene: TRBV7-9
clone size: once
CDR3 protein: CASGSQENTEAFF
CDR3 DNA: TGTGCCAGCGGATCGCAGGAGAACACTGAAGCTTTCTTT

D gene: -
J gene: TRBJ2-2
V gene: TRBV6-1
clone size: -
CDR3 protein: CASSDQPTAGELFF
CDR3 DNA: TGTGCCAGCAGTGACCAGCCGACAGCCGGGGAGCTGTTTTTT

D gene: TRBD1
J gene: TRBJ2-2
V gene: TRBV6-5
clone size: -
CDR3 protein: CASSYPRQGYTGELFF
CDR3 DNA: TGTGCCAGCAGTTATCCTAGACAGGGGTACACCGGGGAGCTGTTTTTT

D gene: -
J gene: TRBJ2-2
V gene: TRBV24-1
clone size: -
CDR3 protein: CATSWGRVNTGELFF
CDR3 DNA: TGTGCCACCAGCTGGGGCAGGGTGAACACCGGGGAGCTGTTTTTT

D gene: -
J gene: TRBJ1-6
V gene: TRBV1
clone size: -
CDR3 protein: CTSSQGCNLRGYNSPLHF
CDR3 DNA: TGCACCAGCAGCCAAGGGTGCAACCTTCGGGGATATAATTCACCCCTCCACTTT

D gene: TRBD1
J gene: TRBJ1-2
V gene: TRBV5-6
clone size: -
CDR3 protein: CASSLKRGQIYGYTF
CDR3 DNA: TGTGCCAGCAGCTTGAAAAGGGGACAGATCTATGGCTACACCTTC

D gene: TRBD1
J gene: TRBJ1-5
V gene: TRBV7-8
clone size: once
CDR3 protein: CASSLDQWTGLSNQPQHF
CDR3 DNA: TGTGCCAGCAGCTTAGATCAATGGACAGGGCTTAGCAATCAGCCCCAGCATTTT

D gene: TRBD2
J gene: TRBJ2-2
V gene: TRBV5-4
clone size: once
CDR3 protein: CASSYGTSGSIGELFF
CDR3 DNA: TGTGCCAGCAGCTACGGGACTAGCGGGAGTATCGGGGAGCTGTTTTTT

D gene: TRBD2
J gene: TRBJ2-3
V gene: TRBV5-4
clone size: -
CDR3 protein: CASSLRLAGSTDTQYF
CDR3 DNA: TGTGCCAGCAGCTTACGACTAGCGGGGAGCACAGATACGCAGTATTTT

D gene: TRBD1
J gene: TRBJ2-5
V gene: TRBV7-9
clone size: -
CDR3 protein: CASSRQGIWEETQYF
CDR3 DNA: TGTGCCAGCAGCCGACAGGGGATCTGGGAAGAGACCCAGTACTTC

D gene: -
J gene: TRBJ1-6
V gene: TRBV4-3
clone size: -
CDR3 protein: CASSQDLGALNSPLHF
CDR3 DNA: TGCGCCAGCAGCCAAGATTTGGGGGCTCTAAATTCACCCCTCCACTTT

D gene: -
J gene: TRBJ2-1
V gene: TRBV7-3
clone size: -
CDR3 protein: CASGGGGYNEQFF
CDR3 DNA: TGTGCCAGCGGCGGGGGCGGCTACAATGAGCAGTTCTTC

D gene: TRBD1
J gene: TRBJ2-7
V gene: TRBV6-1
clone size: -
CDR3 protein: CASSRGRGSYEQYF
CDR3 DNA: TGTGCCAGCAGCAGGGGGCGCGGGTCCTACGAGCAGTACTTC

D gene: -
J gene: TRBJ2-3
V gene: TRBV5-4
clone size: -
CDR3 protein: CASSSEWSGRSTDTQYF
CDR3 DNA: TGTGCCAGCAGTTCCGAATGGTCGGGAAGGAGCACAGATACGCAGTATTTT

D gene: TRBD2
J gene: TRBJ2-3
V gene: TRBV5-1
clone size: once
CDR3 protein: CASSLGEERGSGPDTQYF
CDR3 DNA: TGCGCCAGCAGCTTGGGAGAAGAGCGGGGGTCGGGACCAGATACGCAGTATTTT

D gene: TRBD2
J gene: TRBJ2-7
V gene: TRBV4-3
clone size: once
CDR3 protein: CASSQDQRGGYEQYF
CDR3 DNA: TGCGCCAGCAGCCAAGACCAGCGGGGGGGCTACGAGCAGTACTTC

D gene: -
J gene: TRBJ1-3
V gene: TRBV30
clone size: -
CDR3 protein: CAWSVQATRGNTIYF
CDR3 DNA: TGTGCCTGGAGTGTACAGGCTACGAGAGGAAACACCATATATTTT

D gene: -
J gene: TRBJ1-5
V gene: TRBV30
clone size: -
CDR3 protein: CAWSVQGRGQPQHF
CDR3 DNA: TGTGCCTGGAGTGTACAGGGAAGAGGGCAGCCCCAGCATTTT

D gene: TRBD2
J gene: TRBJ2-5
V gene: TRBV5-1
clone size: -
CDR3 protein: CASSAERGGMETQYF
CDR3 DNA: TGCGCCAGCAGCGCCGAGCGGGGGGGCATGGAGACCCAGTACTTC

D gene: -
J gene: TRBJ2-5
V gene: TRBV7-2
clone size: -
CDR3 protein: CASSLGPGGPQETQYF
CDR3 DNA: TGTGCCAGCAGCTTAGGACCCGGGGGGCCACAAGAGACCCAGTACTTC

D gene: -
J gene: TRBJ2-7
V gene: TRBV2
clone size: -
CDR3 protein: CASSARGEFYEQYF
CDR3 DNA: TGTGCCAGCAGTGCCAGGGGTGAATTCTACGAGCAGTACTTC

D gene: -
J gene: TRBJ2-1
V gene: TRBV6-6
clone size: once
CDR3 protein: CASSYSEGANYNEQFF
CDR3 DNA: TGTGCCAGCAGTTACTCGGAGGGGGCTAACTACAATGAGCAGTTCTTC

D gene: -
J gene: TRBJ2-5
V gene: TRBV5-5
clone size: -
CDR3 protein: CASSGPGETQYF
CDR3 DNA: TGTGCCAGCAGCGGGCCAGGGGAGACCCAGTACTTC

D gene: TRBD1
J gene: TRBJ1-4
V gene: TRBV5-1
clone size: -
CDR3 protein: CASSFQGAEKLFF
CDR3 DNA: TGCGCCAGCAGCTTCCAGGGGGCTGAAAAACTGTTTTTT

D gene: -
J gene: TRBJ2-3
V gene: TRBV14
clone size: -
CDR3 protein: CASSPQGSDTQYF
CDR3 DNA: TGTGCCAGCAGCCCTCAGGGTTCAGATACGCAGTATTTT

D gene: TRBD2
J gene: TRBJ2-7
V gene: TRBV30
clone size: -
CDR3 protein: CAWSVRGDYSEQYF
CDR3 DNA: TGTGCCTGGAGTGTACGGGGGGATTATTCCGAGCAGTACTTC

D gene: -
J gene: TRBJ2-7
V gene: TRBV7-2
clone size: -
CDR3 protein: CASSENYEQYF
CDR3 DNA: TGTGCCAGCAGCGAGAACTACGAGCAGTACTTC

D gene: TRBD1
J gene: TRBJ2-6
V gene: TRBV10-3
clone size: -
CDR3 protein: CATAGGTGGVTRGANVLTF
CDR3 DNA: TGTGCCACCGCCGGTGGGACAGGGGGCGTAACACGCGGGGCCAACGTCCTGACTTTC

D gene: -
J gene: TRBJ2-5
V gene: TRBV5-1
clone size: -
CDR3 protein: CASSPARREETQYF
CDR3 DNA: TGCGCCAGCAGTCCGGCCAGGAGGGAAGAGACCCAGTACTTC

D gene: TRBD2
J gene: TRBJ2-1
V gene: TRBV2
clone size: -
CDR3 protein: CASYRGLAGGSSYNEQFF
CDR3 DNA: TGTGCTTCCTATAGGGGACTAGCGGGGGGGAGCTCCTACAATGAGCAGTTCTTC

D gene: TRBD2
J gene: TRBJ2-3
V gene: TRBV19
clone size: -
CDR3 protein: CASNDRGGSTDTQYF
CDR3 DNA: TGTGCCAGTAACGACCGGGGGGGCTCCACAGATACGCAGTATTTT

D gene: -
J gene: TRBJ1-6
V gene: TRBV5-4
clone size: -
CDR3 protein: CASSFGQGNSPLHF
CDR3 DNA: TGTGCCAGCAGCTTCGGGCAGGGAAACTCACCCCTCCACTTT

D gene: TRBD1
J gene: TRBJ1-1
V gene: TRBV18
clone size: -
CDR3 protein: CASSPQGANTEAFF
CDR3 DNA: TGTGCCAGCTCCCCACAGGGGGCGAACACTGAAGCTTTCTTT

D gene: TRBD2
J gene: TRBJ2-1
V gene: TRBV5-4
clone size: -
CDR3 protein: CASSLAGGTYNEQFF
CDR3 DNA: TGTGCCAGCAGCTTGGCGGGAGGGACCTACAATGAGCAGTTCTTC

D gene: -
J gene: TRBJ2-1
V gene: TRBV24-1
clone size: -
CDR3 protein: CATSDKPGTSTYNEQFF
CDR3 DNA: TGTGCCACCAGTGATAAACCGGGGACTTCTACCTACAATGAGCAGTTCTTC

D gene: TRBD1
J gene: TRBJ2-7
V gene: TRBV4-3
clone size: -
CDR3 protein: CASSQGTGGKQYF
CDR3 DNA: TGCGCCAGCAGCCAAGGGACAGGGGGCAAGCAGTACTTC

D gene: -
J gene: TRBJ1-2
V gene: TRBV28
clone size: -
CDR3 protein: CASSSSFLGYTF
CDR3 DNA: TGTGCCAGCAGCTCGTCCTTTCTTGGCTACACCTTC

D gene: -
J gene: TRBJ1-1
V gene: TRBV4-1
clone size: -
CDR3 protein: CASSQETVGPIEAFF
CDR3 DNA: TGCGCCAGCAGCCAAGAGACAGTTGGTCCCATTGAAGCTTTCTTT